The following is a T cell receptor (beta chain) sequence with its context. These data come from a study of blood T cell repertoires in COVID-19. Study in general: PBMCs, B-cell-depleted T cells, or T cells provided the cDNA or gDNA that made up the material.

Trimming cost V 3 bases and J 4 bases, with 12 bases left between them. The germline CDR1 and CDR2 sequences are SEHNR and FQNEAQ (reference sequence). The CDR3 is made up of 14 amino acids. TCRdb keeps only in-frame clones here, not all; method: immunoSEQ multiplex PCR. The repertoire holds about 17,000 clones, 78% seen once, with around a fifth in the top ten. Material for sequencing was peripheral blood. This chain links TRBV7-9 with TRBJ1-1; D perhaps matches TRBD1 (5 bases). This clonotype was obtained from a man aged 55-75 years with active or convalescent COVID-19. CDR3 sequence reads: CASSFQGGVTEAFF. The CDR3 DNA sequence: TGTGCCAGCAGCTTCCAGGGCGGTGTCACTGAAGCTTTCTTT. Full variable domain (remainder filled in from reference TRBV7-9 and TRBJ1-1): DTGVSQNPRHKITKRGQNVTFRCDPISEHNRLYWYRQTLGQGPEFLTYFQNEAQLEKSRLLSDRFSAERPKGSFSTLEIQRTEQGDSAMYLCASSFQGGVTEAFFGQGTRLTVV.